This TCR beta chain is from a study of blood T cell repertoires in COVID-19 (TCRdb year 2020). In the study overall: The collaborator samples originated in the United States, Italy and Spain and spanned the acute and convalescent phases of COVID-19. The prospective study material was composed of cDNA or gDNA derived from T cells, B-cell-depleted T cells, or PBMCs. The dataset comprised deeply sampled blood TCRbeta repertoires from subjects exposed to, actively infected with, or recovered from COVID-19. The samples were drawn from two sources: the first 160 participants of the ongoing ImmuneRACE study, and fewer than 1,500 subjects contributed by 6 global collaborators. A freely available public database, intended as a resource for researchers studying the immune response to SARS-CoV-2, is where the repertoires were released. The sample metadata nearly always contained a de-identified subject ID, COVID-19 status, age in years and sex. HLA class I and class II types, where available, came from metadata supplied by the sample provider rather than from assay-based typing.

The immunoSEQ Assay, a bias-controlled multiplex PCR, was used to amplify TCRbeta CDR3 regions from genomic DNA. Per the authors' processing: The number of nucleated cells in each sample was estimated by amplification of reference gene primers within the assay. Sequence reads were collapsed and filtered to measure the absolute abundance of every unique TCRbeta CDR3 rearrangement. For each sample, productive Simpson clonality was calculated by taking the square root of Simpson's diversity index across productive rearrangements. TCRdb took over this immuneACCESS table, retaining in-frame rearrangements with V and J assigned. Such tables are incomplete; in checked studies, under half of the missing clones stem from an unresolved V gene, and the remainder is unexplained. The DNA gave D and trimming, while V, J and clone size come from that table. The sample table holds 150,000 to 200,000 clones, of which roughly 90% were seen once. More than 2% of the sample is in the top ten clones.

Participants in the prospective study were enrolled through a virtual design, were aged roughly 18 to 100 years, and lived in 24 United States geographic areas. Cohort assignment in the prospective study relied on participant-reported clinical history from a screening survey and a study questionnaire. Recovered participants in ImmuneRACE Cohort 3 were defined by two consecutive negative NP/OP PCR tests, clearance by a healthcare professional, or resolution of symptoms. In the prospective study, whole blood, serum and a nasopharyngeal or oropharyngeal swab were collected from each participant by mobile phlebotomists. Participants in the prospective study had the option to provide additional blood draws and questionnaires over a 2-month period. Prospective study blood samples were shipped either frozen or at room temperature before DNA extraction. The paper as a whole reports these results and caveats: The quantity of clinical and demographic metadata differed by source and by participant and was supplied without curation.

In the case of this clone: Its antigen specificity is not known. No base quality information exists; no much larger clone differs at one position.

The cysteine opens and the phenylalanine closes a CDR3 of 15 amino acids. Kept here is only the CDR3 DNA, which spans 45 bases and is read in frame from base 1. From V the trimming removes 7 bases and from J it removes 4 bases, while the gene matches leave 6 bases of the junction unaccounted for. From the germline V gene, CDR1 is SGHRS and CDR2 is YFSETQ. The specimen was PBMCs or T cells enriched from blood (not recorded which). This clonotype originated in a woman aged 25-40 years who had recovered from COVID-19. The sequence joins TRBV5-1 to TRBJ1-3; 12 nucleotides in the junction match TRBD1. The sequenced DNA: TGCGCCAGCGCCGGGACAGGGGGCGTCGGAAACACCATATATTTT. Translation gives CASAGTGGVGNTIYF. Full variable domain (CDR3 extended with the reference TRBV5-1 and TRBJ1-3 proteins): KAGVTQTPRYLIKTRGQQVTLSCSPISGHRSVSWYQQTPGQGLQFLFEYFSETQRNKGNFPGRFSGRQFSNSRSEMNVSTLELGDSALYLCASAGTGGVGNTIYFGEGSWLTVV.